This record concerns one TCR beta chain sequence. The CDR3 contains 14 residues. V was pared by 5 bases and J by 3 bases, with 7 bases of the junction left unmatched. CDR1 and CDR2 from the germline V gene are SGHTA and FQGNSA. This sample was taken from a study of blood T cell repertoires in COVID-19. Background on the study: Specimens from acute and convalescent COVID-19 originated in the United States, Italy and Spain. Sources were T cells, B-cell-depleted T cells, or PBMCs; the material itself was cDNA or gDNA.

Per the original methods: Estimated nucleated cell counts came from reference gene primer amplification. Clones were sequenced by immunoSEQ multiplex PCR, and TCRdb holds only the in-frame ones, with some missing. The D gene and trimming were derived from the DNA, and the V and J assignments and clone size from that table. The table records roughly 250,000 clones, around 83% of them present only once. The gene calls are TRBV7-2 and TRBJ2-7; 7 nucleotides agree with TRBD1. This receptor was taken from a woman at least 80 years old with acute or convalescent COVID-19. The sequencing sample was made of peripheral blood. The CDR3 is CASSPQTGIYEQYF. The CDR3 region has the DNA TGTGCCAGCAGCCCCCAGACAGGGATCTACGAGCAGTACTTC.